This TCR beta chain came from a study of cytomegalovirus exposure and HLA in healthy donors. V gave up 0 bases and J gave up 2 bases, with 16 bases separating them. The CDR3 is 17 residues long. Germline V gene data show CDR1 as SGHRS and CDR2 as YFSETQ. The table came from immunoSEQ multiplex PCR; TCRdb's copy has only in-frame clones and leaves some out. The sample contains 150,000 or so clones, around 86% of which appear only once. The rearrangement joins TRBV5-1 to TRBJ2-3, with a possible D match to TRBD2 (6 bases). The receptor was derived from a man between 18 and 35 years old in good health and CMV-seropositive. The source material was PBMCs. Here the CDR3 DNA reads TGCGCCAGCAGCTTGGCTTGGAGTAGCGGTTCCACAGATACGCAGTATTTT. Amino acid sequence: CASSLAWSSGSTDTQYF.